Listed below are T cell receptor beta chains from one sample, sequenced in a study of shared clonotypes between healthy human individuals. TCRdb's copy holds only in-frame clones and misses some; the assay was immunoSEQ multiplex PCR. This sample carries about 1,900,000 clones, about 95% of them seen once, and the ten largest clones take approximately 1.2%. The source material was naive CD8+ T cells sorted from blood. These receptor sequences come from a man between 18 and 29 years old in good health. The CDR3 runs from the conserved cysteine through the conserved F or W.

v_gene,j_gene,CDR3aa
TRBV10-1,TRBJ2-3,CASSERGPDGDTQYF
TRBV7-9,TRBJ1-1,CASSPHEGDTEAFF
TRBV10-3,TRBJ2-7,CAISEYRGLSYEQYF
TRBV7-9,TRBJ2-7,CASSLGGLAGAEQYF
TRBV19,TRBJ1-6,CASTSRGGWDRNSPLHF
TRBV5-5,TRBJ1-2,CASSLLGETFYGYTF
TRBV28,TRBJ2-2,CASSLSGTNTGELFF
TRBV7-6,TRBJ2-5,CASSLDGGFQETQYF
TRBV4-2,TRBJ1-2,CASSPGTGISYGYTF
TRBV7-8,TRBJ2-7,CASSSGPLYEQYF
TRBV18,TRBJ2-7,CASSPGTSYEQYF
TRBV4-3,TRBJ1-1,CASSQGVVNTEAFF
TRBV10-3,TRBJ2-1,CAIRHTGPSDNEQFF
TRBV27,TRBJ2-3,CASKYKRDTDTQYF
TRBV5-4,TRBJ2-6,CASSLQGGGANVLTF
TRBV28,TRBJ1-4,CASSSRGGSKLFF
TRBV28,TRBJ2-7,CASLRQGDIYEQYF
TRBV7-9,TRBJ1-6,CASSLGGSSNSPLHF
TRBV11-2,TRBJ1-2,CASSLSVGGPYGYTF
TRBV29-1,TRBJ1-2,CSVDPRTNRGEPLF
TRBV27,TRBJ2-7,CASSLLPSGITYEQYF
TRBV27,TRBJ2-7,CASSIQGAYEQYF
TRBV27,TRBJ2-7,CASSPDSARLEQYF
TRBV4-1,TRBJ2-2,CASSQDYYTGELFF
TRBV6-4,TRBJ1-1,CASSGGPGRDTEAFF
TRBV4-1,TRBJ2-1,CASSGENNEQFF
TRBV5-5,TRBJ2-7,CASSVAGTGVPYEQYF
TRBV13,TRBJ2-7,CASGEGSYEQYF
TRBV6-6,TRBJ1-2,CASSYAGGDGYTF
TRBV4-1,TRBJ2-1,CASSPTTGGHGNEQFF
TRBV7-2,TRBJ2-1,CASSPYEVVGEQFF
TRBV11-2,TRBJ1-1,CASSKTANTEAFF
TRBV5-6,TRBJ2-5,CASSSQETQYF
TRBV2,TRBJ1-2,CASSETRTPPINYGYTF
TRBV7-8,TRBJ2-7,CASRHRESGAYEQYF